This TCR beta chain is drawn from a study of a mutant IDH1 vaccine in newly diagnosed glioma. Some clones are missing from TCRdb's copy, which holds only in-frame ones; the method was immunoSEQ multiplex PCR. This table has approximately 35,000 clones, more than 75% appearing once. Time point specified: week 23, last vaccination. Every single dose of the vaccine, 300 ug of mutant IDH1 20-mer peptide, came with topical imiquimod. Donors had new IDH1-mutant astrocytomas of WHO grade 3 or 4 (ATRX-lost). Concerning this clone itself: Antigen unknown.

Germline CDR1 is SGHNT and CDR2 is YYREEE (reference sequence). CDR3 length: 15 amino acids. The junction had 7 bases not matched to a gene; V was cut back by 3 bases and J by 2 bases. Sequenced here: PBMCs, sampled from a glioma patient whose treatment included an IDH1 peptide vaccine. The chain recombines TRBV5-4 with TRBJ2-5, with TRBD1 matching 7 bases. This sequence was found in a man aged 35 to 55 with glioma. CDR3 region: CASSWPGQPQETQYF. As DNA, the CDR3 is TGTGCCAGCAGCTGGCCGGGACAGCCTCAAGAGACCCAGTACTTC. Complete variable domain (other parts from reference TRBV5-4 and TRBJ2-5): ETGVTQSPTHLIKTRGQQVTLRCSSQSGHNTVSWYQQALGQGPQFIFQYYREEENGRGNFPPRFSGLQFPNYSSELNVNALELDDSALYLCASSWPGQPQETQYFGPGTRLLVL.